Listed below are T cell receptor beta chains from one sample, sequenced in a study of beta chain features in type 1 diabetes. Repertoires were generated with immunoSEQ multiplex PCR, while TCRdb's copy carries only in-frame clones and drops some. This table holds around 130,000 clones, 7.5% to 9.5% found once. Sequenced sample: central memory CD4+ T cells from blood. These receptors were collected from a man in his thirties or forties with type 1 diabetes. The CDR3 runs from the conserved cysteine through the conserved F or W. A D gene is named only where the DNA matches it firmly. Expanded clones get a size class; other rows say once, few or many, or leave the size out.

cdr3_aa cdr3_nt v_call clone_size j_call d_call
CASGEGGRNTGELFF TGTGCCAGCGGTGAGGGGGGGCGGAACACCGGGGAGCTGTTTTTT TRBV9 few TRBJ2-2 NA
CASSPNWGVDTEAFF TGTGCCAGCAGCCCGAACTGGGGGGTGGACACTGAAGCTTTCTTT TRBV9 few TRBJ1-1 NA
CASSQGTRLQYF TGTGCCAGCAGCCAAGGGACAAGGCTCCAGTACTTC TRBV14 NA TRBJ2-5 NA
CASSYQTTGITEAFF TGTGCCAGCAGTTATCAGACGACCGGGATCACTGAAGCTTTCTTT TRBV6-5 NA TRBJ1-1 NA
CASNRGGIQETQYF TGTGCCAGCAACCGCGGGGGGATACAAGAGACCCAGTACTTC TRBV2 NA TRBJ2-5 TRBD2
CSVVGTGSRELFF TGCAGCGTTGTCGGGACAGGGTCGAGGGAGCTGTTTTTT TRBV29-1 NA TRBJ2-2 TRBD1
CASSPVSGNTIYF TGTGCCAGCAGCCCAGTCTCTGGAAACACCATATATTTT TRBV6-5 NA TRBJ1-3 NA
CASSERTGPTYEQYF TGTGCCAGCAGCGAACGGACAGGTCCTACCTACGAGCAGTACTTC TRBV7-2 once TRBJ2-7 TRBD1
CASSLTWKTGELFF TGTGCCAGCAGCTTGACTTGGAAGACCGGGGAGCTGTTTTTT TRBV7-2 few TRBJ2-2 NA
CSVEGSMVGAEAFF TGCAGCGTTGAAGGTTCGATGGTGGGCGCTGAAGCTTTCTTT TRBV29-1 NA TRBJ1-1 NA
CASSPGGSQRYNEQFF TGTGCCAGCTCACCTGGGGGCTCCCAGAGATACAATGAGCAGTTCTTC TRBV18 NA TRBJ2-1 NA
CASRGGNQPQHF TGTGCCAGCCGGGGAGGGAATCAGCCCCAGCATTTT TRBV2 few TRBJ1-5 NA
CASYDGGELSF TGCGCCAGCTACGATGGAGGGGAACTTTCCTTC TRBV5-1 NA TRBJ1-2 NA
CASSPQEAALAFF TGTGCCAGCTCACCCCAAGAAGCTGCTTTAGCTTTCTTT TRBV18 NA TRBJ1-1 NA
CASSLGGVRSYNEQFF TGTGCCAGCAGCTTAGGGGGGGTAAGGTCCTACAATGAGCAGTTCTTC TRBV7-2 NA TRBJ2-1 NA
CASRDHRGSYNEQFF TGCGCCAGCAGGGACCATCGGGGCTCCTACAATGAGCAGTTCTTC TRBV5-1 many TRBJ2-1 NA
CSVEPGSNQPQHF TGCAGCGTTGAACCCGGGAGCAATCAGCCCCAGCATTTT TRBV29-1 NA TRBJ1-5 NA
CASSNAGGEQYF TGTGCCAGCAGCAACGCCGGGGGCGAGCAGTACTTC TRBV27 NA TRBJ2-7 NA
CASSLLAEMGGYTF TGCGCCAGCAGCTTGCTAGCCGAGATGGGTGGCTACACCTTC TRBV5-1 NA TRBJ1-2 NA
CAISESLGDYEQYF TGTGCCATCAGTGAGTCGCTCGGGGACTACGAGCAGTACTTC TRBV10-3 few TRBJ2-7 NA
CASSTFTGEQYF TGTGCCAGCAGCACATTCACGGGCGAGCAGTACTTC TRBV7-8 NA TRBJ2-7 NA
CASSLEGGGYTF TGTGCCAGCAGCTTGGAAGGAGGTGGCTACACCTTC TRBV5-6 few TRBJ1-2 NA
CASTRSNPYGYTF TGTGCCAGCACAAGGAGTAACCCCTATGGCTACACCTTC TRBV7-9 NA TRBJ1-2 NA
CASSLEPPSYEQYF TGCGCCAGCAGCTTGGAGCCACCATCCTACGAGCAGTACTTC TRBV5-1 NA TRBJ2-7 NA
CASRDTNAYEQYF TGTGCCAGCAGAGACACAAATGCCTACGAGCAGTACTTC TRBV25-1 few TRBJ2-7 NA
CASSPGQNTEAFF TGTGCCAGCTCACCGGGGCAAAATACTGAAGCTTTCTTT TRBV18 NA TRBJ1-1 NA
CASSQDQAGGNTEAFF TGCGCCAGCAGCCAAGATCAGGCAGGGGGGAACACTGAAGCTTTCTTT TRBV4-1 NA TRBJ1-1 TRBD1
CASSLGVSLTGELFF TGTGCCAGCAGTCTAGGAGTCTCCCTCACCGGGGAGCTGTTTTTT TRBV2 few TRBJ2-2 NA
CASSRDSGVQETQYF TGTGCCAGCAGCCGCGATAGCGGGGTCCAAGAGACCCAGTACTTC TRBV14 few TRBJ2-5 TRBD2
CASSQGKDNEQFF TGTGCCAGCAGCCAGGGCAAGGATAATGAGCAGTTCTTC TRBV4-2 NA TRBJ2-1 NA
CASSLTGGNQPQHF TGTGCCAGCAGTTTAACAGGGGGAAATCAGCCCCAGCATTTT TRBV28 few TRBJ1-5 TRBD1
CASSQVLGGRNQPQHF TGTGCCAGCAGCCAAGTTTTAGGGGGCCGGAATCAGCCCCAGCATTTT TRBV4-1 NA TRBJ1-5 TRBD1
CASSGTGEETQYF TGTGCCAGCAGTGGGACAGGGGAAGAGACCCAGTACTTC TRBV2 few TRBJ2-5 TRBD1